The 12 T cell receptor beta chains below come from one sample, sequenced in a study of spatial heterogeneity in lung cancer. Study-wide results and caveats: Mutation counts in tumors were tracked by counts of expanded intratumoral alpha and beta TCRs.

Antigen specificity for these receptors is unknown. Time point of the sample: sample taken at primary tumor resection. TCRdb re-called the 5' RACE reads with MiXCR, one entry per CDR3 protein. The repertoire holds some 15,000 distinct CDR3 sequences, with 4.7% as singletons. Sequenced here: lung tumor tissue, sampled at surgery. These receptors came from a female donor with early-stage non-small cell lung cancer.

This clonotype was seen many times. The V gene is TRBV29-1, the J gene TRBJ2-3, with unresolved D. V lost 5 bases, J lost 2 bases, and 14 bases lay in between. Germline CDR1 is SQVTM and CDR2 is ANQGSEA. The CDR3 is 14 amino acids. CDR3 in amino acids: CSVKVDGYTDTQYF. The CDR3 nucleotides are TGCAGCGTTAAGGTGGACGGGTACACAGATACGCAGTATTTT.

This clonotype showed up just a few times. The rearrangement joins TRBV5-6 to TRBJ2-5; D not resolved. Looked up from germline, CDR1 is SGHDT and CDR2 is YYEEEE. The CDR3 length is 13 residues. Trimming left V 4 bases short and J 4 bases short, with 11 bases between. Written as DNA, the CDR3 is TGTGCCAGCAGCCTTCCGAGCGCAGAGACCCAGTACTTC. Amino acid sequence: CASSLPSAETQYF.

This clonotype is classed as medium-sized. V gene TRBV4-2 combines with J gene TRBJ1-4; D uncertain. The CDR3 loop spans 12 amino acids. Trimming pared 5 bases from V and 7 bases from J, leaving 8 bases between. Germline CDR1 is LGHNA and CDR2 is YNFKEQ. DNA of the CDR3: TGTGCCAGCAGCTCGTCCCTTGAAAAACTGTTTTTT. Residues: CASSSSLEKLFF.

This sequence joins TRBV18 and TRBJ1-1; possibly TRBD1 for D (5 bases). The CDR3 is 15 residues long. Per germline, CDR1 KGHSH and CDR2 LQKENI. V was trimmed by 3 bases and J by 0 bases, leaving 11 bases between them. The CDR3 nucleotides read TGTGCCAGCTCACCCGGGAAGACAGTGAACACTGAAGCTTTCTTT. As protein: CASSPGKTVNTEAFF.

This clonotype was seen ten or more times. The V call is TRBV28, the J call TRBJ2-6, with a weak D call TRBD2 (5 bases). CDR1 MDHEN and CDR2 SYDVKM come from the germline V gene. Trimming cost V 7 bases and J 2 bases, with 9 bases left between them. The CDR3 loop spans 14 amino acids. The CDR3, as DNA: TGTGCCAGCATTGGAGGACCTGGGGCCAACGTCCTGACTTTC. Its translation: CASIGGPGANVLTF.

This clonotype was counted only a few times. The chain has TRBV12-3 or TRBV12-4 and TRBJ2-3; possibly TRBD1 for D (9 bases). The CDR3 is made up of 21 amino acids. Trimming took off 5 bases at V and 2 bases at J, with 32 bases between the two ends. The CDR3: CASSPERGTGTSKEPTDTQYF. The CDR3 DNA reads TGTGCCAGCAGTCCAGAACGGGGGACAGGGACTAGTAAGGAGCCCACAGATACGCAGTATTTT.

The chain combines TRBV7-3 with TRBJ2-7; 13 bases are a match to TRBD2. Trimming at V came to 9 bases and at J to 0 bases, leaving 5 bases not matched to a gene. CDR3 length: 15 residues. Looked up from germline, CDR1 is SGHTA and CDR2 is FQGTGA. CDR3 in amino acids: CASTSGGAYSYEQYF. The CDR3 nucleotides read TGTGCCAGTACTAGCGGGGGGGCCTACTCCTACGAGCAGTACTTC.

This clonotype is termed medium-sized. The gene calls are TRBV20-1 and TRBJ1-4, with D unclear. The CDR3 has 14 residues. Deletions cut 0 bases from V and 0 bases from J, with 5 bases between. In germline, CDR1 is DFQATT, CDR2 SNEGSKA (reference sequence). The CDR3 DNA follows: TGCAGTGCTAGAGATTTAGCAACTAATGAAAAACTGTTTTTT. Translating gives CSARDLATNEKLFF.

This clonotype was found many times. The chain joins TRBV5-1 to TRBJ2-1, with D tentatively TRBD2 (5 bases). Trimming shortened V by 1 base and J by 2 bases, and 10 bases separated the two germline ends. Germline CDR1 is SGHRS and CDR2 is YFSETQ. CDR3 size: 15 residues. CDR3 amino acids: CASSLSGDTYNEQFF. In nucleotides, the CDR3 is TGCGCCAGCAGCTTGTCCGGGGATACCTACAATGAGCAGTTCTTC.

This clonotype showed up many times. The chain joins TRBV2 to TRBJ2-7, with 8 bases that match TRBD2. The CDR3 runs to 14 residues. After removal of 4 bases from V and 3 bases from J, the junction contained 5 bases not matched to a gene. The germline V gene has CDR1 SNHLY and CDR2 FYNNEI. The CDR3 DNA is TGTGCCAGCAGTGGTGCTAGCGGGTTCTACGAGCAGTACTTC. It yields the protein CASSGASGFYEQYF.

The V call is TRBV12-3 or TRBV12-4, the J call TRBJ2-3; the match to TRBD1 covers 9 bases. The CDR3 runs 13 residues. V gave up 8 bases and J gave up 3 bases; unmatched junction bases: 3. DNA of the CDR3: TGTGCCAGCCGTGGACAGGGGACAGATACGCAGTATTTT. Translated, it gives CASRGQGTDTQYF.

This clonotype appeared a few times. The chain combines TRBV25-1 with TRBJ1-2, with 9 nucleotides matching TRBD1. CDR1 is MGHDK, CDR2 SYGVNS, per germline. V gave up 1 base and J gave up 6 bases; unmatched junction bases: 6. The CDR3 is made up of 15 amino acids. This CDR3 reads CASSESDRGWNGYTF. CDR3 DNA: TGTGCCAGCAGTGAATCTGACAGGGGGTGGAATGGCTACACCTTC.